These T cell receptor beta chains were read from a single sample in a study of cytomegalovirus exposure and HLA in healthy donors. Sequencing used immunoSEQ multiplex PCR; TCRdb keeps in-frame clones, though not all of them. The repertoire consists of about 190,000 clones, with roughly four fifths occurring once and the leading ten covering around 3.3%. Sequencing was done on a sample of PBMCs. The receptors were sampled from a woman in her twenties or thirties in good health and CMV-seropositive. The CDR3 runs from the conserved cysteine through the conserved F or W. A D gene is named only where the DNA matches it firmly. The size of a clone is reported for some rows only, either as once, few or many, or as a class for expanded clones.

NA TRBJ2-7 TRBD2 TRBV7-8 CASSLVLAGGGEQYF TGTGCCAGCAGCTTAGTCTTAGCGGGAGGTGGCGAGCAGTACTTC
once TRBJ1-1 TRBD1 TRBV6-1 CASSGTGVRAEAFF TGTGCCAGCAGTGGAACAGGGGTAAGGGCTGAAGCTTTCTTT
NA TRBJ1-1 TRBD1 TRBV4-1 CASSQMTGTNTEAFF TGCGCCAGCAGCCAGATGACAGGGACTAACACTGAAGCTTTCTTT
NA TRBJ2-7 NA TRBV5-4 CASSLAGSATYEQYF TGTGCCAGCAGCTTGGCGGGGAGCGCAACCTACGAGCAGTACTTC
NA TRBJ2-3 NA TRBV2 CASRGRVRSTDTQYF TGTGCCAGCAGGGGCAGGGTAAGGAGCACAGATACGCAGTATTTT
NA TRBJ1-5 NA TRBV6-5 CAGQWGVDQPQHF TGTGCCGGTCAGTGGGGGGTTGATCAGCCCCAGCATTTT
few TRBJ1-5 TRBD1 TRBV28 CASSLGTGNQPQHF TGTGCCAGCAGTCTCGGGACAGGCAATCAGCCCCAGCATTTT
NA TRBJ2-5 TRBD2 TRBV11-2 CASSLWREIDQETQYF TGTGCCAGCAGCCTATGGCGGGAGATCGATCAAGAGACCCAGTACTTC
few TRBJ1-2 NA TRBV4-1 CASSQGRQYGYTF TGCGCCAGCAGCCAGGGGAGGCAGTATGGCTACACCTTC
NA TRBJ2-7 NA TRBV7-9 CASSFPSYEQYF TGTGCCAGCAGCTTCCCCAGCTACGAGCAGTACTTC
few TRBJ1-1 TRBD1 TRBV10-1 CASSAGQNRAFF TGCGCCAGCAGTGCGGGACAGAATCGGGCTTTCTTT
NA TRBJ1-6 NA TRBV27 CASSFTGQSYNSPLHF TGTGCCAGCAGTTTTACCGGACAGAGCTATAATTCACCCCTCCACTTT
few TRBJ2-1 NA TRBV11-3 CASSLGQASNEQFF TGTGCCAGCAGCTTAGGACAGGCTTCCAATGAGCAGTTCTTC
NA TRBJ1-2 NA TRBV6-4 CASSDSAAYGYTF TGTGCCAGCAGTGACTCGGCGGCATATGGCTACACCTTC
NA TRBJ2-7 NA TRBV5-1 CASSPRMGYEQYF TGCGCCAGCAGCCCTAGGATGGGTTATGAGCAGTACTTC
NA TRBJ1-5 NA TRBV6-6 CASGGQPQHF TGTGCCAGCGGGGGCCAGCCCCAGCATTTT
NA TRBJ2-7 TRBD1 TRBV6-5 CASSSPTGGGDEQYF TGTGCCAGCAGTTCCCCGACAGGGGGAGGCGACGAGCAGTACTTC
NA TRBJ2-1 NA TRBV28 CASSQDGGWSSYNEQFF TGTGCCAGCAGCCAGGATGGGGGCTGGAGCTCCTACAATGAGCAGTTCTTC
NA TRBJ2-7 NA TRBV27 CASTSGQGYEQYF TGTGCCAGCACCTCTGGGCAGGGCTACGAGCAGTACTTC
few TRBJ2-3 TRBD2 TRBV4-1 CASSQEGLADRTDTQYF TGCGCCAGCAGCCAAGAAGGACTAGCGGACCGCACAGATACGCAGTATTTT
NA TRBJ2-3 NA TRBV5-4 CASSLVAQRSTDTQYF TGTGCCAGCAGCTTGGTAGCTCAGCGGAGCACAGATACGCAGTATTTT
NA TRBJ2-7 NA TRBV11-3 CASSPGLTSYEQYF TGTGCCAGCAGCCCCGGACTGACCTCCTACGAGCAGTACTTC
NA TRBJ2-7 NA TRBV12-5 CSPPTDSYEQYF TGTTCACCACCGACTGACTCCTACGAGCAGTACTTC
NA TRBJ2-2 TRBD2 TRBV2 CASSEDSGKTGELFF TGTGCCAGCAGTGAGGATAGCGGGAAGACCGGGGAGCTGTTTTTT
NA TRBJ2-7 NA TRBV6-1 CASSVRLKDEQYF TGTGCCAGCAGTGTGCGGTTGAAGGACGAGCAGTACTTC
few TRBJ2-1 TRBD2 TRBV6-5 CASSYRSSGSNEQFF TGTGCCAGCAGTTACCGGTCTAGCGGGAGTAATGAGCAGTTCTTC
NA TRBJ2-7 TRBD2 TRBV5-4 CASAPSGSSYEQYF TGTGCCAGCGCACCTAGCGGGAGCTCCTACGAGCAGTACTTC
NA TRBJ2-2 TRBD2 TRBV23-1 CASSQSGTSGSTGELFF TGCGCCAGCAGTCAATCGGGGACTAGCGGATCCACCGGGGAGCTGTTTTTT
NA TRBJ2-5 TRBD2 TRBV7-9 CASSFPTSGRAKGETQYF TGTGCCAGCAGCTTCCCGACTAGCGGGAGGGCCAAAGGAGAGACCCAGTACTTC
NA TRBJ2-7 NA TRBV28 CASTSDRLIDEQYF TGTGCCAGCACCTCTGACAGGCTTATCGACGAGCAGTACTTC
NA TRBJ2-1 NA TRBV20-1 CSARVGNEQFF TGCAGTGCTAGAGTCGGCAATGAGCAGTTCTTC
once TRBJ1-1 NA TRBV27 CASSITRGNTEAFF TGTGCCAGCAGTATCACGCGGGGGAACACTGAAGCTTTCTTT
NA TRBJ2-3 NA TRBV13 CASSLKTAYSTDTQYF TGTGCCAGCAGCTTAAAGACAGCGTATAGCACAGATACGCAGTATTTT
NA TRBJ2-1 TRBD2 TRBV6-1 CASRERLAGEKQFF TGTGCCAGCAGGGAGAGACTAGCGGGGGAGAAGCAGTTCTTC
NA TRBJ1-1 NA TRBV5-4 CASSLYSRNTEAFF TGTGCCAGCAGCTTGTATAGCAGGAACACTGAAGCTTTCTTT
NA TRBJ2-1 NA TRBV21-1 CASSLRLVNYNEQFF TGTGCCAGCAGTCTCAGATTGGTCAACTACAATGAGCAGTTCTTC
few TRBJ2-3 NA TRBV5-5 CASSSRGQTDTQYF TGTGCCAGCAGCTCCAGGGGACAAACAGATACGCAGTATTTT
NA TRBJ2-7 NA TRBV5-6 CASSLGSASEQYF TGTGCCAGCAGCTTGGGTAGCGCCAGCGAGCAGTACTTC
few TRBJ2-7 NA TRBV28 CASSLRGEQYF TGTGCCAGCAGTTTACGCGGTGAGCAGTACTTC
NA TRBJ1-2 TRBD1 TRBV27 CASRGLSGGYGYTF TGTGCCAGCAGGGGGCTCTCAGGGGGGTATGGCTACACCTTC
few TRBJ2-7 NA TRBV6-1 CASSEGGQGSHEQYF TGTGCCAGCAGTGAAGGTGGGCAGGGAAGCCACGAGCAGTACTTC
once TRBJ1-1 NA TRBV6-1 CASKNRALNSEAFF TGTGCCAGCAAGAACAGGGCACTGAACTCTGAAGCTTTCTTT
NA TRBJ1-1 NA TRBV19 CASSQAAGLERAFF TGTGCCAGTAGTCAGGCCGCCGGCCTTGAGAGAGCTTTCTTT
NA TRBJ2-2 TRBD1 TRBV11-3 CASSPAGQGTGELFF TGTGCCAGCAGCCCGGCAGGACAGGGCACCGGGGAGCTGTTTTTT
NA TRBJ1-3 TRBD1 TRBV5-1 CASRTDRGTGNTIYF TGCGCCAGCCGCACCGACAGGGGAACTGGAAACACCATATATTTT
few TRBJ2-1 TRBD2 TRBV5-6 CASSFPAGVNEQFF TGTGCCAGCAGCTTCCCAGCGGGAGTGAATGAGCAGTTCTTC
few TRBJ2-7 TRBD2 TRBV7-9 CASSFTGGLAGEGSYEQYF TGTGCCAGCAGCTTCACGGGGGGACTAGCGGGAGAGGGGTCCTACGAGCAGTACTTC
NA TRBJ2-5 TRBD2 TRBV7-9 CASSGLAGDQGTQYF TGTGCCAGTTCCGGACTAGCGGGAGACCAAGGGACCCAGTACTTC
NA TRBJ2-7 NA TRBV6-1 CASSEIDKYEQYF TGTGCCAGCAGTGAAATTGACAAGTACGAGCAGTACTTC